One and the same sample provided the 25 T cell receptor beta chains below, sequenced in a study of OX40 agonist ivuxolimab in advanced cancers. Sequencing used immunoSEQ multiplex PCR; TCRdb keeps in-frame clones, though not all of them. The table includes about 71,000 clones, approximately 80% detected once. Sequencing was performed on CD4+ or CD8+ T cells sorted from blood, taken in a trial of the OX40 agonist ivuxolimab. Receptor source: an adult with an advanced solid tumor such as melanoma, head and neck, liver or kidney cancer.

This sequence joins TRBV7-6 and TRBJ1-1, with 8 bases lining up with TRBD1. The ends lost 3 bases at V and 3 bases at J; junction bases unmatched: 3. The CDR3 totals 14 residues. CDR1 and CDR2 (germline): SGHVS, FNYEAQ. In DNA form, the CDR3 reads TGTGCCAGCAGCTTGACAGGGGAGTACACTGAAGCTTTCTTT. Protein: CASSLTGEYTEAFF.

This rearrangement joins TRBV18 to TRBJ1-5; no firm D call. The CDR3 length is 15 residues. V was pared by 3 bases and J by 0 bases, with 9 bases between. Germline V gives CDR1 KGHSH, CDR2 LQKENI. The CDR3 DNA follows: TGTGCCAGCTCACCCGGCGGCAGTAGCAATCAGCCCCAGCATTTT. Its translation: CASSPGGSSNQPQHF.

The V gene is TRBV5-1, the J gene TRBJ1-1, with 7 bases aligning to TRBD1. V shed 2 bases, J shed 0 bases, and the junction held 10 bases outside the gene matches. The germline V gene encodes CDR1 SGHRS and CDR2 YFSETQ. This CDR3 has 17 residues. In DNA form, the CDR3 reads TGCGCCAGCAGCTTTCAACCGTCAGGGGGATTGAACACTGAAGCTTTCTTT. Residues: CASSFQPSGGLNTEAFF.

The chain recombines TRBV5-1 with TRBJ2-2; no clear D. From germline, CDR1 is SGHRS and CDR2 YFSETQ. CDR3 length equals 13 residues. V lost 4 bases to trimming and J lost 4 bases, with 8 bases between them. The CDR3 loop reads CASSTIGTGELFF. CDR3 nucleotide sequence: TGCGCCAGCAGCACTATAGGCACCGGGGAGCTGTTTTTT.

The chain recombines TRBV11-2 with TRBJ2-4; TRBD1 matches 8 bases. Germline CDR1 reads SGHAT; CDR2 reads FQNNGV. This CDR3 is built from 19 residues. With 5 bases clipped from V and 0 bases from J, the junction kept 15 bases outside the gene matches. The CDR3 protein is CASSLRRQGASIAKNIQYF. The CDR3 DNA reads TGTGCCAGCAGCCTTAGGAGGCAGGGGGCCTCAATAGCCAAAAACATTCAGTACTTC.

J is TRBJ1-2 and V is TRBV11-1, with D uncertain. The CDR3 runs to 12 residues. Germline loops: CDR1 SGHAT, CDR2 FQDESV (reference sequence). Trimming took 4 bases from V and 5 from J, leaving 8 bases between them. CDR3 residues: CASSSIGYGYTF. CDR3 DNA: TGTGCCAGCAGCTCAATTGGGTATGGCTACACCTTC.

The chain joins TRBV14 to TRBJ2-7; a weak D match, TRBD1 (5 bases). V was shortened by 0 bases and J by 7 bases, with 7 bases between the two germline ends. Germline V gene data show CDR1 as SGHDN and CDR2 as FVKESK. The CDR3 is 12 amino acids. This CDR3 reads CASSQDRGEQYF. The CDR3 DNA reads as TGTGCCAGCAGCCAAGATAGGGGAGAGCAGTACTTC.

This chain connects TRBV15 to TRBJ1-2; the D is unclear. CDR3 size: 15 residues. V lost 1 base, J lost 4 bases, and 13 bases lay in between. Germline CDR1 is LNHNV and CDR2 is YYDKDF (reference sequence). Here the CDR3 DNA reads TGTGCCACCAGCAGAGTTGACGGATCTGGCTATGGCTACACCTTC. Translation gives CATSRVDGSGYGYTF. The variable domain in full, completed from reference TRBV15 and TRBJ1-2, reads DAMVIQNPRYQVTQFGKPVTLSCSQTLNHNVMYWYQQKSSQAPKLLFHYYDKDFNNEADTPDNFQSRRPNTSFCFLDIRSPGLGDTAMYLCATSRVDGSGYGYTFGSGTRLTVV.

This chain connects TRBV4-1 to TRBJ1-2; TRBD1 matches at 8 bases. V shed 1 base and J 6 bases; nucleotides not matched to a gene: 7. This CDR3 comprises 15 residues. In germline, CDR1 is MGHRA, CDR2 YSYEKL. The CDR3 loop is CASSQGTGFYNGYTF. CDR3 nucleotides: TGCGCCAGCAGCCAAGGGACAGGGTTTTATAATGGCTACACCTTC.

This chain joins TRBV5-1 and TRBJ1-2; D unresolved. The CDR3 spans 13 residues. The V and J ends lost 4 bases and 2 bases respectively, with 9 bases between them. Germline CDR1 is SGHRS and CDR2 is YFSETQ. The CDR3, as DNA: TGCGCCAGCAGCCCCACAGCAAACTATGGCTACACCTTC. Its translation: CASSPTANYGYTF.

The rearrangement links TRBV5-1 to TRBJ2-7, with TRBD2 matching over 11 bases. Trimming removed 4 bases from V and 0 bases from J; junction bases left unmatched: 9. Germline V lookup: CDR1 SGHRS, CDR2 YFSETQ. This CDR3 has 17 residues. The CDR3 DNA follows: TGCGCCAGCAGCCCCCAAACTAGCGGGGGCATCTCCTACGAGCAGTACTTC. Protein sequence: CASSPQTSGGISYEQYF.

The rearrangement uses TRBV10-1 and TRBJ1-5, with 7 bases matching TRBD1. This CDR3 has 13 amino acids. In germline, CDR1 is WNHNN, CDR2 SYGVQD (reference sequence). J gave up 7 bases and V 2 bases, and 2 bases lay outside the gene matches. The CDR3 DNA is TGCGCCAGCAGTGAGGCAGGGGGACAGCCCCAGCATTTT. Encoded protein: CASSEAGGQPQHF.

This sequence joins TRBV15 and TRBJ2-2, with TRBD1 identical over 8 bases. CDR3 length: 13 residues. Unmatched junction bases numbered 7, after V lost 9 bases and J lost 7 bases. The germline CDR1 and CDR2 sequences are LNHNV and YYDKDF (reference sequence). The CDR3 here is CATAGGSDGELFF. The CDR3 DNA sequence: TGTGCCACAGCAGGGGGCAGCGACGGGGAGCTGTTTTTT.

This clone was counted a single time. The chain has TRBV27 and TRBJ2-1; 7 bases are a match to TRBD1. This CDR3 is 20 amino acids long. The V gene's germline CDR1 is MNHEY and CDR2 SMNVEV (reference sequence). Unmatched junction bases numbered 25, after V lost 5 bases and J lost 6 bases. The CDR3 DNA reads TGTGCCAGCAGTCCCTACCGGACAGGTGTAGGGTATGGGTCTCCCAATGAGCAGTTCTTC. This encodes CASSPYRTGVGYGSPNEQFF.

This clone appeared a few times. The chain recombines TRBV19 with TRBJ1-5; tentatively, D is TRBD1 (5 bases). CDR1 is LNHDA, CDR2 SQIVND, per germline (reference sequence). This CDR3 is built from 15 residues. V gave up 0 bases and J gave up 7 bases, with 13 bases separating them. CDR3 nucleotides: TGTGCCAGTAGTATAGATCTTTGGAGGGACCAGCCCCAGCATTTT. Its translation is CASSIDLWRDQPQHF.

The CDR3 sequence: CASSEVGGLYEQYF. CDR3 coding DNA: TGTGCCAGCAGTGAGGTGGGAGGATTATACGAGCAGTACTTC. The rearrangement joins TRBV6-6 to TRBJ2-7; possible D gene TRBD2, 6 bases. Germline V gene sequence: CDR1 MNHNY, CDR2 SVGAGI (reference sequence). The CDR3 length is 14 residues. V lost 5 bases and J lost 4, with 15 bases in between.

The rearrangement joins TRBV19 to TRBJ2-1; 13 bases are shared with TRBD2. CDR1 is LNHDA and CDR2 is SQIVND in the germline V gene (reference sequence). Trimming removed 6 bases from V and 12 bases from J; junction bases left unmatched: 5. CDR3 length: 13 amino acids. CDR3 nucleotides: TGTGCCAGTAGATTTGGGACTAGCGGGATGCAGTTCTTC. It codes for CASRFGTSGMQFF.

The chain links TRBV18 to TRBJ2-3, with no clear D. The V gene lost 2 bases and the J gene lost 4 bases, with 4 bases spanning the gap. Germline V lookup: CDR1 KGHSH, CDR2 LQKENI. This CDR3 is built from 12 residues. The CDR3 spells CASSPSADTQYF. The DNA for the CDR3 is TGTGCCAGCTCACCATCTGCAGATACGCAGTATTTT.

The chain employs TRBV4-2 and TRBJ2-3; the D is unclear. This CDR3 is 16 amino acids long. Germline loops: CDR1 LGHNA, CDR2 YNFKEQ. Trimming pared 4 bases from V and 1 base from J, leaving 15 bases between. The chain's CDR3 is CASSPSLGVRTDTQYF. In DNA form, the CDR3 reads TGTGCCAGCAGCCCCTCCTTAGGAGTACGCACAGATACGCAGTATTTT.

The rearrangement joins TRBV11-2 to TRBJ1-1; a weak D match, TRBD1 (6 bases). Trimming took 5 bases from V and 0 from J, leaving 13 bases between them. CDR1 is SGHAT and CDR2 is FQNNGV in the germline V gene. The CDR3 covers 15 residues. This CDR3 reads CASSPRGGLNTEAFF. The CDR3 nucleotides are TGTGCCAGCAGCCCTAGAGGGGGGTTGAACACTGAAGCTTTCTTT.

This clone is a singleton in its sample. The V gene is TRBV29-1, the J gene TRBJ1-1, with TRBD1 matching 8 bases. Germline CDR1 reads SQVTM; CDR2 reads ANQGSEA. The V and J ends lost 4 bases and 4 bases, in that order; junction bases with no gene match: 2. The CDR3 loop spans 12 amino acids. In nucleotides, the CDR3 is TGCAGCGTTGGGACAGGGCTCACTGAAGCTTTCTTT. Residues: CSVGTGLTEAFF.

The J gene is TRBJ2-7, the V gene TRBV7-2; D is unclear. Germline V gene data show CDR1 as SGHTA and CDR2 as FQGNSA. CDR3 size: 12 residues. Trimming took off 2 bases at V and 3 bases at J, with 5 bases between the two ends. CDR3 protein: CASSLIRYEQYF. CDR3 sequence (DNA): TGTGCCAGCAGCTTAATTCGCTACGAGCAGTACTTC.

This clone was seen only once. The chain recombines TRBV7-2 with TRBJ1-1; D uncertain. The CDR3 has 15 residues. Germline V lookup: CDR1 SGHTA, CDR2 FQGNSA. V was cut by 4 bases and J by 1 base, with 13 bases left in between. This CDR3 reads CASSSTPGANTEAFF. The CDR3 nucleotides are TGTGCCAGCAGCTCAACCCCCGGAGCGAACACTGAAGCTTTCTTT. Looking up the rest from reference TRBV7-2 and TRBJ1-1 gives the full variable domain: GAGVSQSPSNKVTEKGKDVELRCDPISGHTALYWYRQSLGQGLEFLIYFQGNSAPDKSGLPSDRFSAERTGGSVSTLTIQRTQQEDSAVYLCASSSTPGANTEAFFGQGTRLTVV.

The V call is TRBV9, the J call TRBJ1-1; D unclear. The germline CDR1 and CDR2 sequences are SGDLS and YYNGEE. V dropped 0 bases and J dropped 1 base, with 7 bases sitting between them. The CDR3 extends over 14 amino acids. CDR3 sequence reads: CASSVVGSNTEAFF. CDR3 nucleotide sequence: TGTGCCAGCAGCGTAGTCGGATCGAACACTGAAGCTTTCTTT.

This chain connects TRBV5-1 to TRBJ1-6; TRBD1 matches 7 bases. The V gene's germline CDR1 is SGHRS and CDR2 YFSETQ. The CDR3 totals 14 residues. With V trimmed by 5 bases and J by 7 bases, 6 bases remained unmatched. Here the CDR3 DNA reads TGCGCCAGCAGGGACCAGGGGGGCAATTCACCCCTCCACTTT. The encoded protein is CASRDQGGNSPLHF.